These 19 T cell receptor beta chains came from one sample sequenced in a study of blood T cell repertoires in COVID-19. TCRdb's table, derived via immunoSEQ multiplex PCR, lists solely in-frame clones and lacks some. The sample lists 200,000 to 250,000 clones, about 91% occurring once. Sequenced material: peripheral blood. All receptors derive from a man aged 18 to 35 with active or convalescent COVID-19.

The CDR3: CASSYSSWYRPNTEAFF. CDR3 DNA sequence: TGTGCCAGCAGTTACTCGTCGTGGTACAGGCCGAACACTGAAGCTTTCTTT. The genes are TRBV6-2 or TRBV6-3 and TRBJ1-1; D may be TRBD1 (5 bases). This CDR3 comprises 17 residues. V was cut by 0 bases and J by 1 base, with 15 bases left in between. From germline, CDR1 is MNHEY and CDR2 SVGEGT.

This chain connects TRBV25-1 to TRBJ1-2; 9 positions agree with TRBD1. J was trimmed by 5 bases and V by 4 bases; bases with no gene match: 2. The V gene's germline CDR1 is MGHDK and CDR2 SYGVNS. There are 13 residues in the CDR3. The CDR3 DNA is TGTGCCAGCAGTGGGGACAGGGCATATGGCTACACCTTC. Translated, it gives CASSGDRAYGYTF.

The J gene is TRBJ1-2, the V gene TRBV27, with D possibly matching TRBD1 (6 bases). The V gene's germline CDR1 is MNHEY and CDR2 SMNVEV (reference sequence). V was shortened by 5 bases and J by 1 base, with 14 bases between the two germline ends. The CDR3 contains 15 residues. In DNA, the CDR3 is TGTGCCAGCAGTCTAGGACAGTCGATTAACTATGGCTACACCTTC. Its translation is CASSLGQSINYGYTF.

A few counts support this clone. The chain combines TRBV7-8 with TRBJ1-5; tentatively, D is TRBD1 (6 bases). CDR3 length: 15 amino acids. V lost 6 bases and J 2 bases, leaving 14 bases between the germline ends. Germline V gene lookup returns CDR1 SGHVS and CDR2 FQNEAQ. Here the CDR3 DNA reads TGTGCCAGCAGACCCGACAGGTTTGGCAATCAGCCCCAGCATTTT. Translating it yields CASRPDRFGNQPQHF.

The rearrangement joins TRBV30 to TRBJ1-2; TRBD1 might be the D (6 bases). This CDR3 comprises 14 residues. V dropped 1 base and J dropped 1 base, with 10 bases sitting between them. The V gene's germline CDR1 is GTSNPN and CDR2 SVGIG (reference sequence). In nucleotides, the CDR3 is TGTGCCTGGAGTGCCCGACAGGTTAACTATGGCTACACCTTC. This sequence encodes CAWSARQVNYGYTF.

The V call is TRBV3-1 (or the pseudogene TRBV3-2), the J call TRBJ2-5; the match to TRBD2 covers 9 bases. The CDR3 runs 17 residues. V was pared by 1 base and J by 6 bases, with 12 bases of the junction left unmatched. CDR1 LGHDT and CDR2 YNNKEL come from the germline V gene (reference sequence). CDR3: CASSQAVTSGYMKTQYF. Written as DNA, the CDR3 is TGTGCCAGCAGCCAAGCCGTAACTAGCGGGTATATGAAGACCCAGTACTTC.

DNA of the CDR3: TGTGCCAGCAGTACCTCAGGGGGAGTAGTATACACTGAAGCTTTCTTT. Protein product: CASSTSGGVVYTEAFF. The chain is built from TRBV27 and TRBJ1-1; 7 bases are shared with TRBD1. Germline assignment: CDR1 MNHEY and CDR2 SMNVEV (reference sequence). With 5 bases clipped from V and 3 bases from J, the junction kept 12 bases outside the gene matches. CDR3 length: 16 residues.

The V gene is TRBV9, the J gene TRBJ1-1, with TRBD1 as a possible D gene (6 bases). The CDR3 consists of 14 residues. Trimming cost V 2 bases and J 2 bases, with 10 bases left between them. Per the germline V gene, CDR1 is SGDLS and CDR2 is YYNGEE. The CDR3 bases are TGTGCCAGCAGCGTTGGACAGAGAAACACTGAAGCTTTCTTT. Translation gives CASSVGQRNTEAFF.

This chain joins TRBV19 and TRBJ1-1; 11 bases agree with TRBD1. In germline, CDR1 is LNHDA, CDR2 SQIVND (reference sequence). V gave up 6 bases and J gave up 10 bases; unmatched junction bases: 7. The CDR3 is 13 residues long. The CDR3 coding sequence is TGTGCCAGTAGCAAGGGACAGGGGGATGTAGCTTTCTTT. Translating it yields CASSKGQGDVAFF.

The chain joins TRBV4-3 to TRBJ2-1, with D possibly being TRBD1 (5 bases). The CDR3 covers 16 residues. Germline V lookup: CDR1 LGHNA, CDR2 YSLEER. Trimming took 0 bases from V and 0 from J, leaving 9 bases between them. CDR3 in DNA: TGCGCCAGCAGCCAAGATCGCAGGGTCTCCTACAATGAGCAGTTCTTC. Its translation: CASSQDRRVSYNEQFF.

This chain connects TRBV20-1 to TRBJ1-2; tentative D call: TRBD1 (6 bases). Trimming shortened V by 3 bases and J by 8 bases, and 22 bases separated the two germline ends. Germline CDR1 reads DFQATT; CDR2 reads SNEGSKA (reference sequence). The CDR3 has 15 residues. The CDR3, as DNA: TGCAGTGCTAGTGGATCCGGGCCTTGGGGGCAGGGCTACACCTTC. This codes for CSASGSGPWGQGYTF.

The chain is built from TRBV5-4 and TRBJ2-2; no firm D call. The germline V and J ends were trimmed by 3 bases and 2 bases, with 14 bases remaining between them. CDR3 length: 16 amino acids. Germline V gene sequence: CDR1 SGHNT, CDR2 YYREEE (reference sequence). The CDR3 DNA reads as TGTGCCAGCAGCTCTGCCCAACGAGCAAACACCGGGGAGCTGTTTTTT. Its protein product is CASSSAQRANTGELFF. Combining the CDR3 with reference TRBV5-4 and TRBJ2-2 gives the whole variable domain ETGVTQSPTHLIKTRGQQVTLRCSSQSGHNTVSWYQQALGQGPQFIFQYYREEENGRGNFPPRFSGLQFPNYSSELNVNALELDDSALYLCASSSAQRANTGELFFGEGSRLTVL.

Many counts were recorded for this clone. The gene calls are TRBV4-2 and TRBJ1-3; unclear D gene. The germline V gene has CDR1 LGHNA and CDR2 YNFKEQ. V was clipped by 3 bases and J by 1 base, with 22 bases between them. The CDR3 length is 19 residues. The chain's CDR3 is CASSHLEGLFRESGNTIYF. CDR3 coding DNA: TGTGCCAGCAGCCATCTAGAAGGGCTCTTCCGGGAATCTGGAAACACCATATATTTT.

This clone has a handful of counts. The chain combines TRBV6-1 with TRBJ1-5; the D gene is possibly TRBD1 (5 bases). Between the trimmed V and J ends, which lost 1 base and 5 bases, there was a span of 9 bases. This CDR3 region has 14 residues. Germline V lookup: CDR1 MNHNS, CDR2 SASEGT. The CDR3 nucleotides read TGTGCCAGCAGTGAAGGTGGGGGGGATCAGCCCCAGCATTTT. Its protein is CASSEGGGDQPQHF.

This chain connects TRBV5-8 to TRBJ2-5; D is possibly TRBD2 (5 bases). CDR3 length equals 13 residues. CDR1 and CDR2 (germline): SGHTS, YDEGEE. The V end was cut by 1 base, the J end by 5 bases, with 9 bases between. The CDR3 is CASSLRGLETQYF. Written as DNA, the CDR3 is TGTGCCAGCAGCTTGAGAGGGTTGGAGACCCAGTACTTC.

This clone turned up a few times. V and J are TRBV28 and TRBJ2-1; no reliable D call. Trimming removed 10 bases from V and 9 bases from J, with 13 bases in between. The CDR3 loop spans 11 amino acids. CDR1 and CDR2 from the germline V gene are MDHEN and SYDVKM. CDR3 DNA: TGTGCCACCCGCAGCTGGGCTGAGCAGTTCTTC. It codes for CATRSWAEQFF.

The CDR3 sequence: CATSGGSGNTIYF. The CDR3 DNA follows: TGTGCCACCTCAGGGGGCTCTGGAAACACCATATATTTT. V gene TRBV19 combines with J gene TRBJ1-3; 7 nucleotides line up with TRBD1. Germline V lookup: CDR1 LNHDA, CDR2 SQIVND (reference sequence). The CDR3 has 13 residues. The J segment lost 0 bases and the V segment lost 10 bases, leaving 3 bases of the junction unmatched.

The genes are TRBV7-2 and TRBJ2-7; weak D call: TRBD2 (5 bases). With 1 base removed from V and 4 bases from J, the gap between germline ends came to 8 bases. The CDR3 contains 13 residues. The germline V gene encodes CDR1 SGHTA and CDR2 FQGNSA. The CDR3 nucleotides are TGTGCCAGCAGCTTAGGGACGGGGTACGAGCAGTACTTC. As protein: CASSLGTGYEQYF.

The chain has TRBV28 and TRBJ1-2; D is possibly TRBD1 (5 bases). The CDR3 loop spans 12 amino acids. Trimming removed 6 bases at V and 4 bases at J, with 9 bases between. Looked up from germline, CDR1 is MDHEN and CDR2 is SYDVKM. The CDR3, as DNA: TGTGCCAGCAGACTTGACAGCTATGGCTACACCTTC. This gives the protein CASRLDSYGYTF.